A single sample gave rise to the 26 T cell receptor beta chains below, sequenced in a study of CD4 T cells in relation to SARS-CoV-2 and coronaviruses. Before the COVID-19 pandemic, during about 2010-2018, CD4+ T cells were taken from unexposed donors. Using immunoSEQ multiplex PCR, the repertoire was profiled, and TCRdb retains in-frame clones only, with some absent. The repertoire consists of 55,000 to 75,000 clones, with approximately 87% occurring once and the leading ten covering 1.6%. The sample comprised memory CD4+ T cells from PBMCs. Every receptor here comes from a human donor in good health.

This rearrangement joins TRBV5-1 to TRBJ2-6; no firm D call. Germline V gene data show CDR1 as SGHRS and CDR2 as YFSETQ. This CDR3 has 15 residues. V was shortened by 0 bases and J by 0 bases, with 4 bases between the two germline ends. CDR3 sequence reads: CASSLAGSGANVLTF. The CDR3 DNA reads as TGCGCCAGCAGCTTGGCGGGCTCTGGGGCCAACGTCCTGACTTTC.

CDR3 sequence (DNA): TGTGCCAGCAGGGAGCGGGGGGGCCCCAGAGATACGCAGTATTTT. Encoded protein: CASRERGGPRDTQYF. The chain is built from TRBV6-5 and TRBJ2-3; 10 bases agree with TRBD2. Germline values: CDR1 MNHEY, CDR2 SVGAGI. The CDR3 runs 15 residues. Trimming took 6 bases from V and 5 from J; bases not matched to a gene: 8.

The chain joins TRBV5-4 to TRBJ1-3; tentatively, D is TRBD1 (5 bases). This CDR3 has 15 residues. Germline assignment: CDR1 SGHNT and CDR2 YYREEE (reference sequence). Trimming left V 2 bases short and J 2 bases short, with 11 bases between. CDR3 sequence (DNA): TGTGCCAGCAGCTTATCGGGGACCGCTGGAAACACCATATATTTT. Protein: CASSLSGTAGNTIYF.

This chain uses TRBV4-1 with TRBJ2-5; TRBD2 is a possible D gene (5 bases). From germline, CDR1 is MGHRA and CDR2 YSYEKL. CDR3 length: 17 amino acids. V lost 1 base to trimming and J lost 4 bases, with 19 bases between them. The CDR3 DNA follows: TGCGCCAGCAGCCAAGGGGGATGGAGTCGGGAAAGAGAGACCCAGTACTTC. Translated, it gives CASSQGGWSRERETQYF.

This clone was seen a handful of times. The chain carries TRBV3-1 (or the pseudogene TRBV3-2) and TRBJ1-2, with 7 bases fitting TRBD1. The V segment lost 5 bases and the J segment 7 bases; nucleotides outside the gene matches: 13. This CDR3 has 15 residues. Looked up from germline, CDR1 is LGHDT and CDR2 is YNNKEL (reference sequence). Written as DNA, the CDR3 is TGTGCCAGCAGCTCACTCCTAATTACAGGGGCTGGCTACACCTTC. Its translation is CASSSLLITGAGYTF.

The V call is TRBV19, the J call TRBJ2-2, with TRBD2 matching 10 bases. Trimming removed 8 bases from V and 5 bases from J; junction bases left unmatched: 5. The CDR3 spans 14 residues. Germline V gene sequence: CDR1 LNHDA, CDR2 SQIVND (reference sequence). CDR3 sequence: CASAPSGGTGELFF. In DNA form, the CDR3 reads TGTGCCAGTGCTCCTAGCGGGGGAACCGGGGAGCTGTTTTTT. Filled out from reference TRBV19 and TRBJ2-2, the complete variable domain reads DGGITQSPKYLFRKEGQNVTLSCEQNLNHDAMYWYRQDPGQGLRLIYYSQIVNDFQKGDIAEGYSVSREKKESFPLTVTSAQKNPTAFYLCASAPSGGTGELFFGEGSRLTVL.

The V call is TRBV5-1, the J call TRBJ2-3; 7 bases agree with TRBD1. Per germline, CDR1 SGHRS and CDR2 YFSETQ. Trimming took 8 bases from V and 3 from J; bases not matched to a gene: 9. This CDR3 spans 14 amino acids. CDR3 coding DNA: TGCGCCAGTTCAGAGGGGGCGAGGACAGATACGCAGTATTTT. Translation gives CASSEGARTDTQYF.

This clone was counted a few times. CDR3 DNA: TGTGCCAGCAGCTTGGTTGGGGCCCGTAACTATGGCTACACCTTC. Residues: CASSLVGARNYGYTF. The chain uses TRBV5-6 and TRBJ1-2, with a possible D match to TRBD1 (5 bases). V lost 0 bases to trimming and J lost 1 base, with 10 bases between them. The CDR3 length is 15 residues. CDR1 is SGHDT and CDR2 is YYEEEE in the germline V gene.

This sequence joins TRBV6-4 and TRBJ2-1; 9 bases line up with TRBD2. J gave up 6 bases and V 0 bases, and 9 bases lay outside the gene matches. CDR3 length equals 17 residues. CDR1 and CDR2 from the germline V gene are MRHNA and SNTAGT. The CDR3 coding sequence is TGTGCCAGCAGTGACTCTCTTTGCGGGGGGGCCAGCAATGAGCAGTTCTTC. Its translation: CASSDSLCGGASNEQFF.

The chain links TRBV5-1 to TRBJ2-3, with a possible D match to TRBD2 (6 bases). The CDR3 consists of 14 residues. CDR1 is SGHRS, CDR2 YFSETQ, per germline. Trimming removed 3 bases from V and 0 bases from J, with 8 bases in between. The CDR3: CASSWGTSTDTQYF. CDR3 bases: TGCGCCAGCAGCTGGGGGACTAGCACAGATACGCAGTATTTT. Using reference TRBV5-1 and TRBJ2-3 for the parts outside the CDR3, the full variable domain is KAGVTQTPRYLIKTRGQQVTLSCSPISGHRSVSWYQQTPGQGLQFLFEYFSETQRNKGNFPGRFSGRQFSNSRSEMNVSTLELGDSALYLCASSWGTSTDTQYFGPGTRLTVL.

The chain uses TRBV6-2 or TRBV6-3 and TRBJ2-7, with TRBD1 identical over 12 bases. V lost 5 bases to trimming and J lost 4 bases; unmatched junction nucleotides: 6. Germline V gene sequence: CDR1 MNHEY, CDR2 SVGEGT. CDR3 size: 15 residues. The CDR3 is CASSRPGQGAYEQYF. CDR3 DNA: TGTGCCAGCAGTCGCCCGGGACAGGGGGCTTACGAGCAGTACTTC.

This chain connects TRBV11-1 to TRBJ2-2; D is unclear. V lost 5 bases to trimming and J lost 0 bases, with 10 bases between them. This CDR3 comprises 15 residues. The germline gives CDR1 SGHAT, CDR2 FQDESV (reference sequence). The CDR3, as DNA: TGTGCCAGCAGCCCCGTTTATGCGAACACCGGGGAGCTGTTTTTT. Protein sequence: CASSPVYANTGELFF. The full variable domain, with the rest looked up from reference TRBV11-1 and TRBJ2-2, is EAEVAQSPRYKITEKSQAVAFWCDPISGHATLYWYRQILGQGPELLVQFQDESVVDDSQLPKDRFSAERLKGVDSTLKIQPAELGDSAMYLCASSPVYANTGELFFGEGSRLTVL.

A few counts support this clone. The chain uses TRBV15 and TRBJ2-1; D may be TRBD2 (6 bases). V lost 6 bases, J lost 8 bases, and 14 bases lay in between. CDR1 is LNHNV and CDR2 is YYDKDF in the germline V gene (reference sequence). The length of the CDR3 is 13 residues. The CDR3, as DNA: TGTGCCACCAGTGGAGGGTACAGCGATGAGCAGTTCTTC. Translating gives CATSGGYSDEQFF.

The CDR3 loop is CASSLTLDIYGNTIYF. The CDR3 coding sequence is TGTGCCAGCAGCTTGACTTTGGACATCTATGGAAACACCATATATTTT. V gene TRBV5-5 combines with J gene TRBJ1-3; D perhaps matches TRBD1 (5 bases). Germline CDR1 and CDR2: SGHKS and YYEKEE (reference sequence). This CDR3 has 16 residues. The ends were cut back, 1 base at V and 3 bases at J, with 14 bases in the middle.

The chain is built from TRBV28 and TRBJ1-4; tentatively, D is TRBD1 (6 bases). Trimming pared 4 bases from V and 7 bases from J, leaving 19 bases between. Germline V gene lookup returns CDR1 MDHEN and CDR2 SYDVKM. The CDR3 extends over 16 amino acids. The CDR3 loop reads CASSYLVQGKGEKLFF. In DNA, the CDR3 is TGTGCCAGCAGTTACCTGGTACAGGGTAAGGGTGAAAAACTGTTTTTT.

CDR3 nucleotide sequence: TGTGCCAGCAGGTCCCCCGGGGGACTCTCTGAAGCTTTCTTT. As protein: CASRSPGGLSEAFF. The genes are TRBV7-9 and TRBJ1-1; D perhaps matches TRBD1 (5 bases). This CDR3 is 14 amino acids long. Germline CDR1 reads SEHNR; CDR2 reads FQNEAQ (reference sequence). Trimming stripped 6 bases from V and 6 bases from J, with 17 bases between.

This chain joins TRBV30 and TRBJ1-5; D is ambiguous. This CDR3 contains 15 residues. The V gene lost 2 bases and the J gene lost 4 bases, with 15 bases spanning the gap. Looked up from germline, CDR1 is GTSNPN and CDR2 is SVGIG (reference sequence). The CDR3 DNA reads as TGTGCCTGGAGTCACCCTACATCACCAAATCAGCCCCAGCATTTT. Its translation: CAWSHPTSPNQPQHF.

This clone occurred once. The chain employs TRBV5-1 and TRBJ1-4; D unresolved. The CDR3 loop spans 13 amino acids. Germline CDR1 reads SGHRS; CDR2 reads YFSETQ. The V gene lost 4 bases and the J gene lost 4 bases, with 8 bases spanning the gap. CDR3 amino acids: CASSPSINEKLFF. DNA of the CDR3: TGCGCCAGCAGCCCATCTATTAATGAAAAACTGTTTTTT.

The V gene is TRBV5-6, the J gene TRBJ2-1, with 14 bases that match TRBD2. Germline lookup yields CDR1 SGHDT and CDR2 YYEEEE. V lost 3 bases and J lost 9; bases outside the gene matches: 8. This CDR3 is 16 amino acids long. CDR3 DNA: TGTGCCAGCAGCTCACCGGGACTAGCGGGGGACCTTGAGCAGTTCTTC. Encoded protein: CASSSPGLAGDLEQFF.

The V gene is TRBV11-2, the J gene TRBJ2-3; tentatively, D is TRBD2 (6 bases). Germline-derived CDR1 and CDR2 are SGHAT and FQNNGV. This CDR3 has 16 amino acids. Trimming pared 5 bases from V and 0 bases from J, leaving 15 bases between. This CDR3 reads CASSPPGLFSTDTQYF. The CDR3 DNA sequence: TGTGCCAGCAGCCCCCCGGGACTTTTCAGCACAGATACGCAGTATTTT.

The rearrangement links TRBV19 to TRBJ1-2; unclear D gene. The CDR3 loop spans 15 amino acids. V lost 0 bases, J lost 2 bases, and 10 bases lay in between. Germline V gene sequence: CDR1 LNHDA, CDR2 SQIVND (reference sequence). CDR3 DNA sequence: TGTGCCAGTAGTATAGACCCCCGGAGCAACTATGGCTACACCTTC. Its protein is CASSIDPRSNYGYTF.

The CDR3 loop is CASSPGTSAQGEQFF. The CDR3 DNA sequence: TGTGCCAGCAGCCCCGGGACTAGCGCTCAGGGTGAGCAGTTCTTC. The chain links TRBV7-3 to TRBJ2-1; 10 bases match TRBD2. This CDR3 is 15 amino acids long. Trimming at V came to 5 bases and at J to 9 bases, leaving 10 bases not matched to a gene. The V gene's germline CDR1 is SGHTA and CDR2 FQGTGA.

The chain's CDR3 is CASSSTSGTEAFF. DNA of the CDR3: TGTGCCAGCAGTTCGACAAGCGGCACTGAAGCTTTCTTT. The chain couples TRBV6-4 to TRBJ1-1; unclear D gene. The germline V gene encodes CDR1 MRHNA and CDR2 SNTAGT. The CDR3 totals 13 residues. V gave up 5 bases and J gave up 4 bases, with 11 bases separating them.

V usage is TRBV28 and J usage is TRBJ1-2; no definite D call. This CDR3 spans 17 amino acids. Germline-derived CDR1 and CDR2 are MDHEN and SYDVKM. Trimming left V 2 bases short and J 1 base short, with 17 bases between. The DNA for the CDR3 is TGTGCCAGCAGTTTACCCTCTGGGTTTGGCCGTAACTATGGCTACACCTTC. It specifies CASSLPSGFGRNYGYTF.

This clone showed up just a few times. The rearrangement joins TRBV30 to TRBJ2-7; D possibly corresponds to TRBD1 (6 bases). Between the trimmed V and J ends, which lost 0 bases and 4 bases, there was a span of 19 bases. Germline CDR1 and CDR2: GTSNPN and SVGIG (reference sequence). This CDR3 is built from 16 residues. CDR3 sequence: CAWSVLGQGSLYEQYF. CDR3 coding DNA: TGTGCCTGGAGTGTATTGGGGCAGGGGAGCCTGTACGAGCAGTACTTC.

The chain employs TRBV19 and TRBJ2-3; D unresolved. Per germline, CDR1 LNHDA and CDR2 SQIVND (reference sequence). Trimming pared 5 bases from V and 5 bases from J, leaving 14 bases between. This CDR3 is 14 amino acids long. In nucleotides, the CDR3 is TGTGCCAGTAGTTCCCTAGGAGTGAAAGATACGCAGTATTTT. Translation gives CASSSLGVKDTQYF.